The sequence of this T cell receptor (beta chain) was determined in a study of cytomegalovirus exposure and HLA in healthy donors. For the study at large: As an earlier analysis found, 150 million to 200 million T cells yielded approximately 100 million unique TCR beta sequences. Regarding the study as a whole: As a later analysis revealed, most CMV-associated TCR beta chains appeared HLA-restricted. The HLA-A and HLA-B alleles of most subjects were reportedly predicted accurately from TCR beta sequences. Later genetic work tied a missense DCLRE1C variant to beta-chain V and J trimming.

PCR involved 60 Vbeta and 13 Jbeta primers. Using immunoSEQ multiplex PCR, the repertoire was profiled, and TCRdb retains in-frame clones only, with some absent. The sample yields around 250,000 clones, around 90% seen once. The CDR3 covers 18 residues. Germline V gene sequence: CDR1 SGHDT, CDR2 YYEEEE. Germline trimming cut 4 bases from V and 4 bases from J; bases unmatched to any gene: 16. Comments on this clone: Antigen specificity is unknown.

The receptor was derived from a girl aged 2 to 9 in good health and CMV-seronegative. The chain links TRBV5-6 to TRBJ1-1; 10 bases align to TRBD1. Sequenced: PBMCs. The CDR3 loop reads CASSLTGTGDTWGTEAFF. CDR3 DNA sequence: TGTGCCAGCAGCCTGACCGGGACAGGGGATACGTGGGGCACTGAAGCTTTCTTT. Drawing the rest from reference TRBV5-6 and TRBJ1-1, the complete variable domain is DAGVTQSPTHLIKTRGQQVTLRCSPKSGHDTVSWYQQALGQGPQFIFQYYEEEERQRGNFPDRFSGHQFPNYSSELNVNALLLGDSALYLCASSLTGTGDTWGTEAFFGQGTRLTVV.